This T cell receptor (beta chain) was retrieved from a study of shared clonotypes between healthy human individuals. Execution of the assay was at deep level. The material for each subset, its genomic DNA, was split evenly across several immunoSEQ plates. Sorted-subset replicate PCR reactions contained around 220 ng DNA, corresponding to approximately 30,000 T cell genomes. Measured with immunoSEQ multiplex PCR; TCRdb has only the in-frame clones, and not every one. The sample records some 2,100,000 clones, 95% being singletons. The TCR comes from a man between 18 and 29 years old in good health. Sequencing was carried out using naive CD4+ T cells sorted from blood. The subset was: CD45RA+ positively selected.

CDR3 sequence reads: CATSREQGIFRQPQHF. The CDR3 DNA sequence: TGTGCCACCAGCAGAGAGCAGGGAATATTCAGACAGCCCCAGCATTTT. J is TRBJ1-5 and V is TRBV15, with D perhaps TRBD1 (5 bases). Germline V gene lookup returns CDR1 LNHNV and CDR2 YYDKDF (reference sequence). Trimming shortened V by 0 bases and J by 7 bases, and 16 bases separated the two germline ends. This CDR3 comprises 16 residues.